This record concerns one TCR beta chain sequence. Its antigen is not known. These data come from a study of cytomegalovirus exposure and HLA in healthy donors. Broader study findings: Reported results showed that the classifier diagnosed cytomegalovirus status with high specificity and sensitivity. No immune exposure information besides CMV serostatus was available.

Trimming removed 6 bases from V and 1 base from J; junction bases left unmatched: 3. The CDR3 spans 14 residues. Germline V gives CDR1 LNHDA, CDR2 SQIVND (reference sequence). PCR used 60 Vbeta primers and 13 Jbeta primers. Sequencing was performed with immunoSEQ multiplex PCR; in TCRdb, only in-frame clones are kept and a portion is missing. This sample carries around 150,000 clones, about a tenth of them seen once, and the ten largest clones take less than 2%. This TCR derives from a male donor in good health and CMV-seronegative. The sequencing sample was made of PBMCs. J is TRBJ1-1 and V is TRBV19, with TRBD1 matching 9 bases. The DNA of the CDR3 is TGTGCCAGTAGGTGGGGACAGGGGAACACTGAAGCTTTCTTT. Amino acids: CASRWGQGNTEAFF.